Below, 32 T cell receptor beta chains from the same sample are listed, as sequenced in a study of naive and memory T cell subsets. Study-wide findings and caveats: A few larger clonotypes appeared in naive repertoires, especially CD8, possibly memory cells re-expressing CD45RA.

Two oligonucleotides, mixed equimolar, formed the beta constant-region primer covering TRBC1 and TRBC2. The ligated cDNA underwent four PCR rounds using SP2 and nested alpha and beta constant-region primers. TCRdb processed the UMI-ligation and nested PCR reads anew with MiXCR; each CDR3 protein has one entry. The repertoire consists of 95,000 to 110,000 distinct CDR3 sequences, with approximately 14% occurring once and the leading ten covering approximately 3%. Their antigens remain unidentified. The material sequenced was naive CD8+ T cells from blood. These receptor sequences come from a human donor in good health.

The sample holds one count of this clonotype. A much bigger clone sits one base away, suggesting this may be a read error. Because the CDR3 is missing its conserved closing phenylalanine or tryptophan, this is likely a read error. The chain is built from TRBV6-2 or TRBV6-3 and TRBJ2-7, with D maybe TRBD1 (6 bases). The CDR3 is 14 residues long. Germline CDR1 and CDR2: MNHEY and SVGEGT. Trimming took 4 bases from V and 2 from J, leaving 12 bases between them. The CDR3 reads CASSSDGGTYEQYL. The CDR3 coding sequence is TGTGCCAGCAGTTCTGATGGGGGCACCTACGAGCAGTACTTA.

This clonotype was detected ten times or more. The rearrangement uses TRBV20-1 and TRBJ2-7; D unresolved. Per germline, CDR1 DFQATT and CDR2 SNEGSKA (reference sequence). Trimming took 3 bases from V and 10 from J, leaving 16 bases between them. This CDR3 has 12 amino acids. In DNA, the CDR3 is TGCAGTGCTAGGCCCGAAATCTGGCTTCAGTACTTC. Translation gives CSARPEIWLQYF.

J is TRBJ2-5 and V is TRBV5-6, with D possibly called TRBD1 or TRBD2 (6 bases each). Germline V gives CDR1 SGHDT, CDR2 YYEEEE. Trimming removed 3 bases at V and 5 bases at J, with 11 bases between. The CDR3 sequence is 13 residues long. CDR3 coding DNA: TGTGCCAGCAGCTCTGGGGGGCGGGAGACCCAGTACTTC. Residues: CASSSGGRETQYF.

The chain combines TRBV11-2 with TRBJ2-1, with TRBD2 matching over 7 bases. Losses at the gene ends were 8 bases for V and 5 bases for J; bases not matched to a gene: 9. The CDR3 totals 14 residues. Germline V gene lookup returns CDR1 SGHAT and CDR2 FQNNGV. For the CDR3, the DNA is TGTGCCAGCCTAAGAAGCGGGACCGACAATGAGCAGTTCTTC. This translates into CASLRSGTDNEQFF.

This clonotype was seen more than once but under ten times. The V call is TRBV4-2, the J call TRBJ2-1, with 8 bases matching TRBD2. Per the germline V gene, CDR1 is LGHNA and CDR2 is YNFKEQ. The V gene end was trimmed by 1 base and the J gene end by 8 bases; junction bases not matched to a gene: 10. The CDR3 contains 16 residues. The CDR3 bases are TGTGCCAGCAGCCAAGGTCCGGGAGGGCCCGGGGATGAGCAGTTCTTC. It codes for CASSQGPGGPGDEQFF.

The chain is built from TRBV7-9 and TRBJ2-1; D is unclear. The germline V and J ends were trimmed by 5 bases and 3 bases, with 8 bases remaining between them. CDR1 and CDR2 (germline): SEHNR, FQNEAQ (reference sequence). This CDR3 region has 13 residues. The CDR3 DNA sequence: TGTGCCAGCAGCCCTGACCTCTACAATGAGCAGTTCTTC. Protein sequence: CASSPDLYNEQFF.

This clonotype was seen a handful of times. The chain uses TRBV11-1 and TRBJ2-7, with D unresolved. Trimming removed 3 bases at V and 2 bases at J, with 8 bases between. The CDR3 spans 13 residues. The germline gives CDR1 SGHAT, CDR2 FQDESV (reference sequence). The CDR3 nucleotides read TGTGCCAGCAGCTTTGGAGCTACCTACGAGCAGTACTTC. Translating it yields CASSFGATYEQYF.

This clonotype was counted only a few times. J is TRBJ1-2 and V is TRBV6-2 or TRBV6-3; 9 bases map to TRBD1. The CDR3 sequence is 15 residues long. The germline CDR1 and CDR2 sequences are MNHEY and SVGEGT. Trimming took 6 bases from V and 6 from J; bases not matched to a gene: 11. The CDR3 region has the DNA TGTGCCAGCAGCCACGGGCGAGGGACAGGGAATGGCTACACCTTC. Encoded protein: CASSHGRGTGNGYTF.

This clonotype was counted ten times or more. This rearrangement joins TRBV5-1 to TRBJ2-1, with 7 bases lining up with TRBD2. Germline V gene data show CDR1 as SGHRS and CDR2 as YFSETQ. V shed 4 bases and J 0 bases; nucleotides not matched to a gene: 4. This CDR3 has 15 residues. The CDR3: CASSPGGSSYNEQFF. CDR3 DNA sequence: TGCGCCAGCAGCCCCGGGGGGAGCTCCTACAATGAGCAGTTCTTC.

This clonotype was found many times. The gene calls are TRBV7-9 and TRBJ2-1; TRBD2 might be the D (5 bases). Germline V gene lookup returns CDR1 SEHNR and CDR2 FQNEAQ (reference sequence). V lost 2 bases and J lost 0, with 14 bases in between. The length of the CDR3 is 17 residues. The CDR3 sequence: CASSLRAESRSYNEQFF. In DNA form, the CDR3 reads TGTGCCAGCAGCTTAAGAGCGGAGAGCCGCTCCTACAATGAGCAGTTCTTC.

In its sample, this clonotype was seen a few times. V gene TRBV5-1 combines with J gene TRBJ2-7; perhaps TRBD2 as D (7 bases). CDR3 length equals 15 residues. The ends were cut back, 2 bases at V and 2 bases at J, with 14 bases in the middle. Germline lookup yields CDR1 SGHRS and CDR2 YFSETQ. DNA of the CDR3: TGCGCCAGCAGCTTCTCAGGGGAGGGACCCTACGAGCAGTACTTC. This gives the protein CASSFSGEGPYEQYF.

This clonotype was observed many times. Written as DNA, the CDR3 is TGTGCCAGCTTCATACGCTTCGATGAGCAGTTCTTC. Translated, it gives CASFIRFDEQFF. The J gene is TRBJ2-1, the V gene TRBV18; D remains ambiguous. V was trimmed by 7 bases and J by 8 bases, leaving 12 bases between them. The CDR3 covers 12 residues. CDR1 and CDR2 from the germline V gene are KGHSH and LQKENI.

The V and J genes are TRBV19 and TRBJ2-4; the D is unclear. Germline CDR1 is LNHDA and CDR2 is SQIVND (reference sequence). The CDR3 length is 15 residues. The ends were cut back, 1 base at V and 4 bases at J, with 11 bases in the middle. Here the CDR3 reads CASSIGSSTKNIQYF. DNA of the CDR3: TGTGCCAGTAGTATAGGGTCAAGCACGAAAAACATTCAGTACTTC.

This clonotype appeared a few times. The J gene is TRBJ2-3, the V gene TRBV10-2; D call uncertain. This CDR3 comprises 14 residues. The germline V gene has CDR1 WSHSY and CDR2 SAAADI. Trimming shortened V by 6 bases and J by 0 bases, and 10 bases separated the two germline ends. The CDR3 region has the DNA TGCGCCAGCAGAACAGTAGCCAGCACAGATACGCAGTATTTT. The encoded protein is CASRTVASTDTQYF.

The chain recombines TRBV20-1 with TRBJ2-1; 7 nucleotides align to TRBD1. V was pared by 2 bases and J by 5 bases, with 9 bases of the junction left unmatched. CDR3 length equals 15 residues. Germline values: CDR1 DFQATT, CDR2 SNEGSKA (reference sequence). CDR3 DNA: TGCAGTGCTAGAAACCGGGACAGCCTTAACAATGAGCAGTTCTTC. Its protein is CSARNRDSLNNEQFF.

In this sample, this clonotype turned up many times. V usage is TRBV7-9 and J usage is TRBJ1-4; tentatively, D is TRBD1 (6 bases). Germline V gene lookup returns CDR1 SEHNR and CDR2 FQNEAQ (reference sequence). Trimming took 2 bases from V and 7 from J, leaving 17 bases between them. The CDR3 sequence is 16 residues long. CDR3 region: CASSLTGTIGGEKLFF. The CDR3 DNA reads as TGTGCCAGCAGCTTAACAGGGACGATTGGAGGTGAAAAACTGTTTTTT.

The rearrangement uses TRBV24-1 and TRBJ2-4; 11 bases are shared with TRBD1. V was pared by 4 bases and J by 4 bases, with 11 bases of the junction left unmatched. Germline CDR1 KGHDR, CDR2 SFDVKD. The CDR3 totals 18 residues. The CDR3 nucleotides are TGTGCCACCAGTGACGGTGCACCGGGACAGGGGGAAAAAAACATTCAGTACTTC. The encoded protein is CATSDGAPGQGEKNIQYF.

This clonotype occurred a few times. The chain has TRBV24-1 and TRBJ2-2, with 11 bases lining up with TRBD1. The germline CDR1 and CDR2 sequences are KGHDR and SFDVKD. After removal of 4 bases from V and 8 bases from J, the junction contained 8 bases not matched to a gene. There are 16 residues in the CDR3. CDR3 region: CATSDQRDRGLGELFF. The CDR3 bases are TGTGCCACCAGTGACCAAAGGGACAGGGGGTTGGGGGAGCTGTTTTTT.

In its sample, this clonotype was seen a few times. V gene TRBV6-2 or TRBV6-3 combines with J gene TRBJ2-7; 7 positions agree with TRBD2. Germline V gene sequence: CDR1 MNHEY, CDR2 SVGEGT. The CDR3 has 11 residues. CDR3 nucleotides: TGTGATCCGGAGGGAGGGTACGAGCAGTACTTC. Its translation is CDPEGGYEQYF.

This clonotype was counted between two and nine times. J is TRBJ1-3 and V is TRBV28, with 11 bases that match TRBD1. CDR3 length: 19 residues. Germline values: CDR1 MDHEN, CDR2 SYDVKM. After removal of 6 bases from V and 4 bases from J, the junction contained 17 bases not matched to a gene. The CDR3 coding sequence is TGTGCCAGCAGCCAGGACAGGGGGCATTCGGTAGTCAGCGGAAACACCATATATTTT. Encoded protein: CASSQDRGHSVVSGNTIYF.

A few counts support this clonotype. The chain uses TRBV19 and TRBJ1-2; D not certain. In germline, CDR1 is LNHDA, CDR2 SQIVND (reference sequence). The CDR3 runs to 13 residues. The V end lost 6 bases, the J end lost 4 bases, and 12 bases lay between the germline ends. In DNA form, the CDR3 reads TGTGCCAGTAGCCCCTACCTTTCCTATGGCTACACCTTC. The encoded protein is CASSPYLSYGYTF.

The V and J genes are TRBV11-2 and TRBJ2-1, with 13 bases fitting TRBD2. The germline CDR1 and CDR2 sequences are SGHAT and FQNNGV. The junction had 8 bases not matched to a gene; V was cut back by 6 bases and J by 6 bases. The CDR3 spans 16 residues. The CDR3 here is CASRSTSGGAGNEQFF. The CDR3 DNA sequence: TGTGCCAGCAGATCCACTAGCGGGGGGGCTGGCAATGAGCAGTTCTTC.

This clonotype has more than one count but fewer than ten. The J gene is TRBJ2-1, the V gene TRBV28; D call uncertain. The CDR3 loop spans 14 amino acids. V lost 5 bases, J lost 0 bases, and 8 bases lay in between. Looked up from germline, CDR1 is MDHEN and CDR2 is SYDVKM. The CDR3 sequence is CASSELSSYNEQFF. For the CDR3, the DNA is TGTGCCAGCAGTGAGTTAAGCTCCTACAATGAGCAGTTCTTC.

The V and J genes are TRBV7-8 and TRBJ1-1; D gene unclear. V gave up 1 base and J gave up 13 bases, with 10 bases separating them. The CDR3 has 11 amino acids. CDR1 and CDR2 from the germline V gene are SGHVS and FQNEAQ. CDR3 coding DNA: TGTGCCAGCAGCTTAGGTGTCATGGGTTTCTTT. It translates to CASSLGVMGFF.

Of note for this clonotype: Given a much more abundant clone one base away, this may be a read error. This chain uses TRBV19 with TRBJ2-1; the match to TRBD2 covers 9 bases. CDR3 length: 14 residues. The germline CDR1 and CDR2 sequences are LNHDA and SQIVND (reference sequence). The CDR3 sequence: CTSSILAGYNEQFF. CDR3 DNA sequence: TGTACCAGTAGTATCCTAGCGGGGTACAATGAGCAGTTCTTC.

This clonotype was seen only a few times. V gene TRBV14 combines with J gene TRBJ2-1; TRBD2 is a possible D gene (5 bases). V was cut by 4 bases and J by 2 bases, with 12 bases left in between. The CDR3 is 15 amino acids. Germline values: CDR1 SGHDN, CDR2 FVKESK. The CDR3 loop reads CASSLKPTTYNEQFF. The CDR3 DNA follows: TGTGCCAGCAGCCTTAAGCCGACTACCTACAATGAGCAGTTCTTC.

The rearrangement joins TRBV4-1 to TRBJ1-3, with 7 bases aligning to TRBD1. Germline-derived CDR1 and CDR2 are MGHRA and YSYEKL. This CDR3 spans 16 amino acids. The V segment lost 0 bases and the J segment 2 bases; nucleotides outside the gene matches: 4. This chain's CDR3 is CASSQDSRGAGNTIYF. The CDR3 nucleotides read TGCGCCAGCAGCCAAGATAGCAGGGGGGCTGGAAACACCATATATTTT.

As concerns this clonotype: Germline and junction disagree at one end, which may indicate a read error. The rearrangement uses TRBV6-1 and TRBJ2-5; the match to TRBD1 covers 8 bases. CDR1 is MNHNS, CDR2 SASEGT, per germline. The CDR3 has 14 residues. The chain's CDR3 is CASSLWDRQGTQYF. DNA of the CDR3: TGTGCCAGCAGTCTCTGGGACAGGCAAGGGACCCAGTACTTC.

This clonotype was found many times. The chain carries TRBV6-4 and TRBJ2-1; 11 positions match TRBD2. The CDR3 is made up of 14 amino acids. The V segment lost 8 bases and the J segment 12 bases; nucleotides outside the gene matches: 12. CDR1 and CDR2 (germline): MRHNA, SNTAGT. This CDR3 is CASRTSGGLIGQFF. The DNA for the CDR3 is TGTGCCAGCCGAACTAGCGGGGGCCTAATAGGGCAGTTCTTC.

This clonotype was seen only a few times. In nucleotides, the CDR3 is TGTGCCAGCCGAGACTCGATAGGAGGGGGAGACGAGCAGTACTTC. It yields the protein CASRDSIGGGDEQYF. The V and J genes are TRBV19 and TRBJ2-7, with D perhaps TRBD1 or TRBD2 (6 bases each). This CDR3 comprises 15 residues. V gave up 9 bases and J gave up 5 bases, with 23 bases separating them. CDR1 is LNHDA, CDR2 SQIVND, per germline (reference sequence).

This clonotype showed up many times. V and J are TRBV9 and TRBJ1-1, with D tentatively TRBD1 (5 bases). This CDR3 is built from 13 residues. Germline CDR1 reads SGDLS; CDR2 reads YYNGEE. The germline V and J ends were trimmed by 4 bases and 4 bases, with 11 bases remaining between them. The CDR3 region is CASSKGTGTEAFF. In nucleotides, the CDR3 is TGTGCCAGCAGCAAAGGGACGGGCACTGAAGCTTTCTTT.

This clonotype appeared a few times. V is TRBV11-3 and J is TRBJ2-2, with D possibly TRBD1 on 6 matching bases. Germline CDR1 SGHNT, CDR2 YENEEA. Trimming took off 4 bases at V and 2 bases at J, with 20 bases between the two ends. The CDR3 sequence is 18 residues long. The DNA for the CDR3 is TGTGCCAGCAGCTCAGATGGACAGATATGGGCCAACACCGGGGAGCTGTTTTTT. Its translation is CASSSDGQIWANTGELFF.